Shown below are 29 T cell receptor beta chains from a single sample sequenced in a study of T cell responses to AZD1222 COVID-19 vaccine. Using immunoSEQ multiplex PCR, the repertoire was profiled, and TCRdb retains in-frame clones only, with some absent. The sample shows some 170,000 clones, under 95% of them seen only once. The sequencing used peripheral blood, collected 28 days after the second AZD1222 dose. Every receptor here comes from an adult who received the AZD1222 COVID-19 vaccine.

The chain joins TRBV28 to TRBJ2-7, with D perhaps matching TRBD2 (5 bases). V was pared by 6 bases and J by 2 bases, with 17 bases between. There are 15 residues in the CDR3. CDR1 is MDHEN, CDR2 SYDVKM, per germline. The CDR3: CASSPAGKPTYEQYF. CDR3 DNA sequence: TGTGCCAGCAGCCCCGCCGGGAAACCAACCTACGAGCAGTACTTC.

This chain uses TRBV9 with TRBJ2-3; D uncertain. CDR3 size: 12 residues. Trimming took off 5 bases at V and 6 bases at J, with 10 bases between the two ends. Germline CDR1 SGDLS, CDR2 YYNGEE. CDR3 bases: TGTGCCAGCAGTCGTACAGCGGATACGCAGTATTTT. Its protein is CASSRTADTQYF. Complete variable domain (other parts from reference TRBV9 and TRBJ2-3): DSGVTQTPKHLITATGQRVTLRCSPRSGDLSVYWYQQSLDQGLQFLIQYYNGEERAKGNILERFSAQQFPDLHSELNLSSLELGDSALYFCASSRTADTQYFGPGTRLTVL.

V usage is TRBV13 and J usage is TRBJ1-6, with D perhaps matching TRBD1 (5 bases). This CDR3 spans 13 amino acids. Trimming stripped 1 base from V and 8 bases from J, with 6 bases between. The germline gives CDR1 PRHDT, CDR2 FYEKMQ (reference sequence). CDR3 nucleotides: TGTGCCAGCAGCTTAGTGGGGGATTCACCCCTCCACTTT. It specifies CASSLVGDSPLHF.

The chain joins TRBV28 to TRBJ2-2; D not resolved. This CDR3 comprises 14 residues. V lost 2 bases and J lost 6, with 10 bases in between. Germline CDR1 and CDR2: MDHEN and SYDVKM. The CDR3 coding sequence is TGTGCCAGCAGTTTAATTTCTGAATCCGGGGAGCTGTTTTTT. It yields the protein CASSLISESGELFF.

This chain uses TRBV4-1 with TRBJ2-7; perhaps D is TRBD1 or TRBD2 (5 bases each). Looked up from germline, CDR1 is MGHRA and CDR2 is YSYEKL. The CDR3 contains 16 residues. V shed 3 bases and J shed 1 base, with 16 bases lying between them. CDR3 DNA: TGCGCCAGCAGCCAGGCTTTCCGGGACGGATCCTACGAGCAGTACTTC. It specifies CASSQAFRDGSYEQYF.

J is TRBJ1-2 and V is TRBV12-3 or TRBV12-4, with 8 bases identical to TRBD1. Germline trimming cut 3 bases from V and 7 bases from J; bases unmatched to any gene: 4. The CDR3 length is 13 residues. Written as DNA, the CDR3 is TGTGCCAGCAGTTTTACAGGGGGAGGTGGCTACACCTTC. It encodes CASSFTGGGGYTF.

The chain is built from TRBV6-1 and TRBJ1-2; D uncertain. Looked up from germline, CDR1 is MNHNS and CDR2 is SASEGT. V lost 3 bases to trimming and J lost 5 bases, with 16 bases between them. The CDR3 has 15 amino acids. CDR3 coding DNA: TGTGCCAGCAGTGACGGGTCGTTGGATTATTATGGCTACACCTTC. Amino acids: CASSDGSLDYYGYTF.

The gene calls are TRBV5-1 and TRBJ1-2, with unresolved D. V dropped 2 bases and J dropped 4 bases, with 9 bases sitting between them. Germline V lookup: CDR1 SGHRS, CDR2 YFSETQ. This CDR3 is 13 amino acids long. CDR3 protein: CASSFDGFYGYTF. CDR3 DNA: TGCGCCAGCAGCTTTGACGGGTTCTATGGCTACACCTTC.

This chain uses TRBV5-4 with TRBJ2-1; a possible D gene is TRBD2 (5 bases). Germline V gene lookup returns CDR1 SGHNT and CDR2 YYREEE (reference sequence). Trimming left V 4 bases short and J 0 bases short, with 8 bases between. The CDR3 extends over 14 amino acids. CDR3 residues: CASSGAVSYNEQFF. Here the CDR3 DNA reads TGTGCCAGCAGCGGAGCGGTCTCCTACAATGAGCAGTTCTTC.

This CDR3 reads CASSDWAGSNYGYTF. The CDR3 nucleotides are TGTGCCAGCAGTGACTGGGCAGGGAGTAACTATGGCTACACCTTC. The V gene is TRBV6-4, the J gene TRBJ1-2; tentatively, D is TRBD1 (5 bases). V gave up 1 base and J gave up 1 base, with 10 bases separating them. From germline, CDR1 is MRHNA and CDR2 SNTAGT. CDR3 length: 15 residues.

This clone is a singleton in its sample. V usage is TRBV5-1 and J usage is TRBJ2-7, with 7 bases identical to TRBD1. V was clipped by 0 bases and J by 5 bases; unmatched bases: 8. From germline, CDR1 is SGHRS and CDR2 YFSETQ. The CDR3 consists of 15 residues. The CDR3 loop reads CASSLGQGEHNEQYF. The CDR3 DNA follows: TGCGCCAGCAGCTTGGGTCAGGGGGAACACAACGAGCAGTACTTC.

The chain employs TRBV6-5 and TRBJ1-2; weak D call: TRBD1 (5 bases). In germline, CDR1 is MNHEY, CDR2 SVGAGI. V was clipped by 8 bases and J by 8 bases, with 21 bases between them. The CDR3 sequence is 14 residues long. The CDR3 bases are TGTGCCAGCTACTCACGGGACGGCCATTGGGGCTACACCTTC. Its protein product is CASYSRDGHWGYTF.

This chain joins TRBV6-6 and TRBJ1-5; possible D gene TRBD1, 5 bases. The V end lost 5 bases, the J end lost 1 base, and 6 bases lay between the germline ends. Looked up from germline, CDR1 is MNHNY and CDR2 is SVGAGI (reference sequence). CDR3 length equals 13 residues. DNA for the CDR3: TGTGCCAGCAGTCAGGGAAGCAATCAGCCCCAGCATTTT. Its protein is CASSQGSNQPQHF.

The chain has TRBV6-2 or TRBV6-3 and TRBJ2-1; tentatively, D is TRBD1 (6 bases). CDR3 length: 14 amino acids. Germline V gives CDR1 MNHEY, CDR2 SVGEGT. Trimming removed 6 bases from V and 7 bases from J, with 16 bases in between. CDR3 region: CASSIRGQTNEQFF. CDR3 nucleotide sequence: TGTGCCAGCAGCATCCGGGGACAAACGAATGAGCAGTTCTTC.

The V and J genes are TRBV6-5 and TRBJ1-1; D uncertain. This CDR3 spans 10 amino acids. Germline CDR1 MNHEY, CDR2 SVGAGI. V was cut by 8 bases and J by 5 bases, with 6 bases left in between. Written as DNA, the CDR3 is TGTGCCAGCGGAAGGACTGAAGCTTTCTTT. Translation gives CASGRTEAFF.

Notes on this clone: One junction end disagrees with the germline gene, perhaps due to a read error. Here the CDR3 DNA reads TGTGCCAGCTCCCCACGGGGGCGAGACGGCTACACCTTC. Translating gives CASSPRGRDGYTF. The chain joins TRBV18 to TRBJ1-2, with a weak D call TRBD1 (6 bases). Germline assignment: CDR1 KGHSH and CDR2 LQKENI. This CDR3 has 13 residues.

V usage is TRBV6-1 and J usage is TRBJ1-4; 7 bases fit TRBD1. The ends lost 2 bases at V and 7 bases at J; junction bases unmatched: 7. CDR1 and CDR2 from the germline V gene are MNHNS and SASEGT. The CDR3 runs to 15 residues. CDR3 in amino acids: CASSELQGRGEKLFF. CDR3 nucleotides: TGTGCCAGCAGTGAATTACAGGGGAGGGGTGAAAAACTGTTTTTT.

The CDR3, as DNA: TGTGCCAGTATAAAAGGGGGCTCTGGAAACACCATATATTTT. Encoded protein: CASIKGGSGNTIYF. This chain joins TRBV19 and TRBJ1-3; the D gene is possibly TRBD1 (6 bases). V was shortened by 7 bases and J by 0 bases, with 10 bases between the two germline ends. The CDR3 spans 14 residues. Germline CDR1 and CDR2: LNHDA and SQIVND (reference sequence).

The chain's CDR3 is CASTGTHSYEQYF. CDR3 nucleotide sequence: TGTGCCAGCACCGGGACCCATTCCTACGAGCAGTACTTC. The chain couples TRBV6-5 to TRBJ2-7, with D tentatively TRBD1 or TRBD2 (5 bases each). Between the trimmed V and J ends, which lost 7 bases and 1 base, there was a span of 11 bases. CDR1 and CDR2 (germline): MNHEY, SVGAGI. The CDR3 spans 13 residues.

J is TRBJ1-5 and V is TRBV28; 8 bases are shared with TRBD1. Germline V gene data show CDR1 as MDHEN and CDR2 as SYDVKM. The CDR3 runs to 13 residues. The junction had 2 bases not matched to a gene; V was cut back by 8 bases and J by 2 bases. CDR3 coding DNA: TGTGCCAGCCTGACAGGGGGCAATCAGCCCCAGCATTTT. This encodes CASLTGGNQPQHF.

The chain joins TRBV28 to TRBJ1-2; 9 bases map to TRBD1. V was clipped by 6 bases and J by 6 bases; unmatched bases: 11. The CDR3 is 15 amino acids. Per the germline V gene, CDR1 is MDHEN and CDR2 is SYDVKM. For the CDR3, the DNA is TGTGCCAGCAGCTCCCCGGACAGGGGATGGAATGGCTACACCTTC. Residues: CASSSPDRGWNGYTF.

The J gene is TRBJ2-1, the V gene TRBV13; D perhaps matches TRBD1 (5 bases). V lost 5 bases, J lost 4 bases, and 12 bases lay in between. Germline CDR1 reads PRHDT; CDR2 reads FYEKMQ (reference sequence). The CDR3 sequence is 14 residues long. The CDR3 is CASSQDSLYNEQFF. The CDR3, as DNA: TGTGCCAGCAGCCAAGACAGCCTATACAATGAGCAGTTCTTC.

V usage is TRBV24-1 and J usage is TRBJ2-7, with 8 positions matching TRBD1. The CDR3 is made up of 15 amino acids. V lost 4 bases to trimming and J lost 2 bases; unmatched junction nucleotides: 6. The germline CDR1 and CDR2 sequences are KGHDR and SFDVKD. This CDR3 reads CATSDSGQGTYEQYF. CDR3 DNA sequence: TGTGCCACCAGTGACTCCGGACAGGGAACCTACGAGCAGTACTTC.

The V gene is TRBV27, the J gene TRBJ2-1, with 10 bases that match TRBD2. The CDR3 totals 19 residues. Germline-derived CDR1 and CDR2 are MNHEY and SMNVEV (reference sequence). Trimming removed 6 bases from V and 0 bases from J; junction bases left unmatched: 14. CDR3 coding DNA: TGTGCCAGCAGCCGATCCCGGCTAGCGGGAGCGAGCTCCTACAATGAGCAGTTCTTC. Translation: CASSRSRLAGASSYNEQFF.

This chain connects TRBV9 to TRBJ2-1; 13 positions agree with TRBD2. V dropped 3 bases and J dropped 8; count of bases not matched to a gene: 5. The CDR3 totals 15 residues. The germline gives CDR1 SGDLS, CDR2 YYNGEE. Here the CDR3 DNA reads TGTGCCAGCAGCGGACTAGCGGGAGGATTTGATGAGCAGTTCTTC. Its translation is CASSGLAGGFDEQFF.

CDR3 nucleotide sequence: TGTGCCAGCAGTTTATCAGGCAGGGGGTATGGCTACACCTTC. It yields the protein CASSLSGRGYGYTF. This chain joins TRBV27 and TRBJ1-2; 7 nucleotides agree with TRBD1. CDR3 length: 14 amino acids. Looked up from germline, CDR1 is MNHEY and CDR2 is SMNVEV (reference sequence). After removal of 0 bases from V and 5 bases from J, the junction contained 3 bases not matched to a gene.

Regarding this clone: Other DNA sequences in the same sample also yield this CDR3. The rearrangement joins TRBV5-1 to TRBJ2-2; D perhaps matches TRBD1 (5 bases). The ends were cut back, 4 bases at V and 0 bases at J, with 10 bases in the middle. Germline CDR1 is SGHRS and CDR2 is YFSETQ. The CDR3 spans 15 residues. CDR3 coding DNA: TGCGCCAGCAGCCTAGAGACAGCGAACACCGGGGAGCTGTTTTTT. Translation: CASSLETANTGELFF.

This rearrangement joins TRBV19 to TRBJ1-5; no clear D gene. The CDR3 runs to 16 residues. Trimming took off 7 bases at V and 3 bases at J, with 19 bases between the two ends. Germline loops: CDR1 LNHDA, CDR2 SQIVND (reference sequence). In DNA, the CDR3 is TGTGCCAGTACGGGCGTGTCGACCCTTTCCAATCAGCCCCAGCATTTT. It translates to CASTGVSTLSNQPQHF. Looking up the rest from reference TRBV19 and TRBJ1-5 gives the full variable domain: DGGITQSPKYLFRKEGQNVTLSCEQNLNHDAMYWYRQDPGQGLRLIYYSQIVNDFQKGDIAEGYSVSREKKESFPLTVTSAQKNPTAFYLCASTGVSTLSNQPQHFGDGTRLSIL.

J is TRBJ2-6 and V is TRBV5-8; no definite D call. Germline V gene data show CDR1 as SGHTS and CDR2 as YDEGEE. Trimming left V 5 bases short and J 0 bases short, with 9 bases between. This CDR3 comprises 15 residues. The chain's CDR3 is CASRRQSSGANVLTF. Here the CDR3 DNA reads TGTGCCAGCAGGAGGCAAAGCTCTGGGGCCAACGTCCTGACTTTC. Drawing the rest from reference TRBV5-8 and TRBJ2-6, the complete variable domain is EAGVTQSPTHLIKTRGQQATLRCSPISGHTSVYWYQQALGLGLQFLLWYDEGEERNRGNFPPRFSGRQFPNYSSELNVNALELEDSALYLCASRRQSSGANVLTFGAGSRLTVL.